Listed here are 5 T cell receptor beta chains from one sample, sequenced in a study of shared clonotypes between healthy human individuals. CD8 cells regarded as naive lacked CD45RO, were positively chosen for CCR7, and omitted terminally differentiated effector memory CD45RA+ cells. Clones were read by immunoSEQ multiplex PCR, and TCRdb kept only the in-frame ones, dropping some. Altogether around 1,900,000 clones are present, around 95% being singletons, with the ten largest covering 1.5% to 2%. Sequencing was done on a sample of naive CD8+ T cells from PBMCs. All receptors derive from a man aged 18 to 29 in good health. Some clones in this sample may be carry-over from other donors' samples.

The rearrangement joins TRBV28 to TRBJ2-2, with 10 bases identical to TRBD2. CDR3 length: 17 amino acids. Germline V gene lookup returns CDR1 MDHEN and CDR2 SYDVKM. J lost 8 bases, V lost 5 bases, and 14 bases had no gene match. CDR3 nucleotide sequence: TGTGCCAGCAGTCCCATCTCTAGCGGGAGAATCATAGGGGAGCTGTTTTTT. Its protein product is CASSPISSGRIIGELFF.

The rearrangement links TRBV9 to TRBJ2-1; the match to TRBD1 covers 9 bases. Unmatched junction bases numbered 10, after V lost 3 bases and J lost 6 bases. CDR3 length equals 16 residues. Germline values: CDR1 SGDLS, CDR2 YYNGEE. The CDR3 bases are TGTGCCAGCAGCGAGTCTACCGGGACAGGGCTCAATGAGCAGTTCTTC. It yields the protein CASSESTGTGLNEQFF.

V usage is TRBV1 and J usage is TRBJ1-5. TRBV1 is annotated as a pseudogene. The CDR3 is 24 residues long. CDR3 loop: CTSSLPGRSIRQPRLRNSNQPQHF. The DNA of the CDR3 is TGCACCAGCAGCTTACCAGGACGGTCGATTCGCCAGCCCAGGTTAAGGAATAGCAATCAGCCCCAGCATTTT.

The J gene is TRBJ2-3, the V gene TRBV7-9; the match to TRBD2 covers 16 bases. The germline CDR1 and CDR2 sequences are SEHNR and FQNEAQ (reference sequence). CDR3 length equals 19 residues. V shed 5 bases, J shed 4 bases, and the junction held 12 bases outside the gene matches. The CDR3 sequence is CASSGWPGLAGGQADTQYF. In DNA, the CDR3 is TGTGCCAGCAGCGGGTGGCCGGGACTAGCGGGAGGGCAGGCAGATACGCAGTATTTT.

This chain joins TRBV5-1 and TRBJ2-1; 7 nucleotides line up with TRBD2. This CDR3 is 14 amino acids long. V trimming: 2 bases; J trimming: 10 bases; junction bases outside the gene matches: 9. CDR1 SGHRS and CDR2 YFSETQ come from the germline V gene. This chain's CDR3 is CASSLARLADEQFF. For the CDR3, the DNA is TGCGCCAGCAGCTTAGCCCGACTAGCAGACGAGCAGTTCTTC.